This entry lists 24 T cell receptor beta chains sequenced from one sample in a study of molecular identifiers for immune sequencing clone quantification. TCRdb independently ran MiXCR on the PCR reads; one entry per CDR3 protein. Counted here are more than 50,000 distinct CDR3 sequences, about a fifth occurring once; the ten biggest clones make up more than 1.2%. The sample consisted of naive CD8+ T cells from blood, with Jurkat cell RNA spiked in. The subset denotes: FACS-sorted CD8+CD4-CCR7+CD45RA+ naive T cells. The receptors stem from a human donor in good health. Some libraries in this study had Jurkat cell RNA spiked in.

This clonotype was observed many times. This sequence joins TRBV7-2 and TRBJ2-1, with 10 bases that match TRBD2. Germline V gives CDR1 SGHTA, CDR2 FQGNSA. CDR3 length: 16 residues. The junction had 4 bases not matched to a gene; V was cut back by 1 base and J by 4 bases. Here the CDR3 reads CASSLVLAGEYNEQFF. The CDR3 coding sequence is TGTGCCAGCAGCTTAGTCCTAGCGGGAGAATACAATGAGCAGTTCTTC.

This clonotype was seen repeatedly, ten times or more. V usage is TRBV6-1 and J usage is TRBJ2-3; 11 nucleotides align to TRBD2. CDR3 size: 16 residues. J lost 5 bases, V lost 3 bases, and 7 bases had no gene match. Germline V CDR1 and CDR2: MNHNS, SASEGT. The CDR3 sequence is CASSDLLAGEGDTQYF. For the CDR3, the DNA is TGTGCCAGCAGTGACTTACTAGCGGGAGAAGGAGATACGCAGTATTTT.

The V and J genes are TRBV20-1 and TRBJ2-1; TRBD2 matches 8 bases. This CDR3 has 14 amino acids. V trimming: 4 bases; J trimming: 0 bases; junction bases outside the gene matches: 2. CDR1 DFQATT and CDR2 SNEGSKA come from the germline V gene (reference sequence). The CDR3 here is CSATSGSSYNEQFF. CDR3 bases: TGCAGTGCTACGAGCGGGAGCTCCTACAATGAGCAGTTCTTC.

This clonotype was counted ten times or more. This sequence joins TRBV4-1 and TRBJ2-7; 12 bases match TRBD2. V was pared by 0 bases and J by 4 bases, with 4 bases of the junction left unmatched. The CDR3 has 16 residues. The V gene's germline CDR1 is MGHRA and CDR2 YSYEKL. The CDR3 reads CASSQEDLAGGYEQYF. Here the CDR3 DNA reads TGCGCCAGCAGCCAAGAGGACCTAGCGGGAGGGTACGAGCAGTACTTC.

On this clonotype: The junction does not match germline at one end; this may be a read error. CDR3 coding DNA: TGTGCCAGCAGTTTGAGGACCAGCCTAGCGAATCCGAGCTCCCACGAGCAGTACTTC. Translated, it gives CASSLRTSLANPSSHEQYF. V usage is TRBV28 and J usage is TRBJ2-7; tentative D call: TRBD2 (6 bases). This CDR3 has 19 residues. CDR1 MDHEN and CDR2 SYDVKM come from the germline V gene.

At least ten counts were recorded for this clonotype. The chain combines TRBV12-3 or TRBV12-4 with TRBJ2-3; 7 bases line up with TRBD2. V dropped 6 bases and J dropped 3; count of bases not matched to a gene: 6. This CDR3 has 14 amino acids. CDR3 coding DNA: TGTGCCAGCAGCCGACCGGGGGGTACAGATACGCAGTATTTT. The encoded protein is CASSRPGGTDTQYF.

This clonotype was observed many times. The J gene is TRBJ2-7, the V gene TRBV25-1; D ambiguous. The length of the CDR3 is 12 residues. The germline CDR1 and CDR2 sequences are MGHDK and SYGVNS. Trimming shortened V by 7 bases and J by 3 bases, and 10 bases separated the two germline ends. CDR3 in DNA: TGTGCCAGCATCAACAACGACTACGAGCAGTACTTC. Protein product: CASINNDYEQYF.

Turning to this clonotype: A single base separates this from a much larger clone, so it may be a read error. The gene calls are TRBV9 and TRBJ1-2; maybe TRBD1 (5 bases). This CDR3 contains 13 residues. Per the germline V gene, CDR1 is SGDLS and CDR2 is YYNGEE. The CDR3 region is CVSRSKDTYGYTF. The DNA of the CDR3 is TGTGTCAGCAGGAGTAAGGACACCTATGGCTACACCTTC.

V is TRBV4-2 and J is TRBJ2-1, with D hard to call. The V gene's germline CDR1 is LGHNA and CDR2 YNFKEQ. V shed 0 bases and J shed 0 bases, with 18 bases lying between them. The CDR3 is 19 residues long. The DNA for the CDR3 is TGTGCCAGCAGCCAAGATTGGCCTAGACAACCAAGCTCCTACAATGAGCAGTTCTTC. This codes for CASSQDWPRQPSSYNEQFF.

Points on this clonotype: This may stem from a read error, because a much larger clone lies one nucleotide away. The rearrangement joins TRBV10-2 to TRBJ2-7; 9 nucleotides match TRBD2. Germline CDR1 and CDR2: WSHSY and SAAADI. The CDR3 is 15 residues long. CDR3 in DNA: TGCGCCAGCAGTCACGGGTGGACTAGCGTCTACGAGCGGTACTTC. It translates to CASSHGWTSVYERYF.

To note about this clonotype: A much larger clone lies one base from this, so it may be a read error. The chain is built from TRBV7-3 and TRBJ1-1, with 9 nucleotides matching TRBD1. The CDR3 contains 15 residues. Germline V gene sequence: CDR1 SGHTA, CDR2 FQGTGA. The V gene end was trimmed by 5 bases and the J gene end by 6 bases; junction bases not matched to a gene: 10. The CDR3 DNA reads TGTGCCAGCAGCCCGGGACAGGGAGAGGGGGCTGAAGCTTTCTTT. It yields the protein CASSPGQGEGAEAFF. The complete variable domain, with remaining parts taken from reference TRBV7-3 and TRBJ1-1, reads GAGVSQTPSNKVTEKGKYVELRCDPISGHTALYWYRQSLGQGPEFLIYFQGTGAADDSGLPNDRFFAVRPEGSVSTLKIQRTERGDSAVYLCASSPGQGEGAEAFFGQGTRLTVV.

A note on this clonotype: A much bigger clone sits one base away, suggesting this may be a read error. V and J are TRBV3-1 and TRBJ2-7; D call uncertain. The CDR3 is 14 residues long. Germline V lookup: CDR1 LGHDT, CDR2 YNNKEL (reference sequence). The CDR3 region has the DNA TGTGTCAGCAGCCAAGTCGCGCAAACGGGCGAGCAGTACTTC. The encoded protein is CVSSQVAQTGEQYF.

As concerns this clonotype: One base away lies a much larger clone, so this may be a sequencing read error. This chain connects TRBV29-1 to TRBJ2-1, with 7 positions matching TRBD1. Germline lookup yields CDR1 SQVTM and CDR2 ANQGSEA. The CDR3 sequence is 13 residues long. CDR3 coding DNA: TGCAGCGGAACAGGGGTCTCCTACAATGAGCAGCTCTTC. Protein sequence: CSGTGVSYNEQLF.

With respect to this clonotype: This may be a read error: a much more frequent sequence differs by one nucleotide. The chain couples TRBV29-1 to TRBJ2-1, with D perhaps matching TRBD2 (6 bases). CDR1 SQVTM and CDR2 ANQGSEA come from the germline V gene. Trimming pared 1 base from V and 11 bases from J, leaving 21 bases between. The length of the CDR3 is 15 residues. CDR3 sequence (DNA): TGCAGCGTTGAAGGATTTATCGGGGGTAGGAATAAGCAGTTCTTC. This translates into CSVEGFIGGRNKQFF.

This clonotype was seen a few times. This may arise from a read error, as a much more abundant clone is one base away. V is TRBV21-1 and J is TRBJ1-4; the table's D gene call, TRBD1, was not cross checked with the DNA. TRBV21-1 is assigned pseudogene status. The CDR3 consists of 16 residues. CDR3 sequence reads: CAGPSAGQGLNEKLFF. CDR3 sequence (DNA): TGTGCCGGCCCCTCCGCGGGACAGGGTCTTAATGAAAAACTGTTTTTT.

In its sample, this clonotype was seen many times. The chain has TRBV4-3 and TRBJ2-7; 10 bases agree with TRBD1. The CDR3 is 16 residues long. Per germline, CDR1 LGHNA and CDR2 YSLEER. With V trimmed by 0 bases and J by 5 bases, 7 bases remained unmatched. CDR3 loop: CASSQEAVGTGDEQYF. CDR3 coding DNA: TGCGCCAGCAGCCAAGAGGCGGTGGGGACAGGGGACGAGCAGTACTTC.

The chain employs TRBV12-3 or TRBV12-4 and TRBJ1-5; 7 bases line up with TRBD1. The CDR3 has 14 amino acids. After removal of 6 bases from V and 3 bases from J, the junction contained 5 bases not matched to a gene. The CDR3 DNA sequence: TGTGCCAGCAGGAGTACAGGGGCCAATCAGCCCCAGCATTTT. It codes for CASRSTGANQPQHF.

In this sample, this clonotype turned up many times. The chain combines TRBV6-2 or TRBV6-3 with TRBJ2-7; no reliable D call. The germline gives CDR1 MNHEY, CDR2 SVGEGT. This CDR3 region has 12 residues. V was shortened by 2 bases and J by 7 bases, with 9 bases between the two germline ends. CDR3 amino acids: CASSYIRSEQYF. The CDR3 region has the DNA TGTGCCAGCAGTTACATAAGGTCTGAGCAGTACTTC.

The rearrangement joins TRBV4-1 to TRBJ2-5, with TRBD2 identical over 12 bases. The CDR3 is made up of 17 amino acids. The germline gives CDR1 MGHRA, CDR2 YSYEKL. Losses at the gene ends were 1 base for V and 5 bases for J; bases not matched to a gene: 8. CDR3 DNA sequence: TGCGCCAGCAGCCAAGTGGAGACTAGCGGGAGTTGGGAGACCCAGTACTTC. This codes for CASSQVETSGSWETQYF.

This clonotype occurred many times. This sequence joins TRBV7-8 and TRBJ1-5; 11 bases agree with TRBD1. The V and J ends lost 5 bases and 6 bases, in that order; junction bases with no gene match: 6. CDR1 and CDR2 from the germline V gene are SGHVS and FQNEAQ. The CDR3 runs 15 residues. CDR3 sequence: CASSPGGTGGQPQHF. Written as DNA, the CDR3 is TGTGCCAGCAGCCCAGGCGGGACAGGGGGTCAGCCCCAGCATTTT.

The table lists this clonotype with many counts. This chain links TRBV7-6 with TRBJ1-1, with TRBD1 matching over 7 bases. Germline CDR1 and CDR2: SGHVS and FNYEAQ. The CDR3 runs to 15 residues. V was clipped by 0 bases and J by 4 bases; unmatched bases: 5. CDR3 protein: CASSLASGTATEAFF. CDR3 DNA: TGTGCCAGCAGCTTAGCATCTGGGACAGCCACTGAAGCTTTCTTT.

This clonotype was observed a handful of times. With a much larger clone just one base away, this may be a read error. The genes are TRBV28 and TRBJ2-5; D unclear. The CDR3 loop spans 14 amino acids. V lost 8 bases, J lost 7 bases, and 20 bases lay in between. CDR1 is MDHEN and CDR2 is SYDVKM in the germline V gene. CDR3 in DNA: TGTGCCAGCGGTCCGGACGGGTTCCGCGGGACCCAGTACTTC. This sequence encodes CASGPDGFRGTQYF.

The V and J genes are TRBV6-1 and TRBJ2-1; 9 nucleotides line up with TRBD2. This CDR3 contains 19 residues. V was pared by 1 base and J by 0 bases, with 10 bases of the junction left unmatched. Germline lookup yields CDR1 MNHNS and CDR2 SASEGT. CDR3 sequence (DNA): TGTGCCAGCAGTGAAGGGGTCGGAGCGGGAGGTTTCTCCTACAATGAGCAGTTCTTC. This encodes CASSEGVGAGGFSYNEQFF.

The table lists this clonotype with many counts. The CDR3 DNA follows: TGCGCCAGCAGCCCCGGGACAGGGATCGACGAGCAGTACTTC. Protein: CASSPGTGIDEQYF. The genes are TRBV4-1 and TRBJ2-7; 9 bases line up with TRBD1. The CDR3 has 14 residues. CDR1 is MGHRA, CDR2 YSYEKL, per germline. J was trimmed by 5 bases and V by 4 bases; bases with no gene match: 6.